This TCR beta chain is from a study of a mutant IDH1 vaccine in newly diagnosed glioma. As for the study in general: Across weeks 1, 3, 5, 7, 11, 15, 19 and 23, patients received a vaccination each time, eight in all. Mean patient age was about 40 years; approximately 62% were male and 37.5% female.

The assay was immunoSEQ multiplex PCR, and TCRdb's table has in-frame clones only and misses some. The repertoire consists of about 130,000 clones, with roughly 77% occurring once and the leading ten covering 4.5% to 5.5%. Time point here: week 11, during vaccination. A 20-mer mutant IDH1 peptide at 300 ug was injected subcutaneously with topical imiquimod. A note on this clone: The antigen is undetermined.

CDR3 size: 13 residues. Germline loops: CDR1 LNHNV, CDR2 YYDKDF (reference sequence). V was shortened by 5 bases and J by 0 bases, with 6 bases between the two germline ends. V gene TRBV15 combines with J gene TRBJ2-3; D is undetermined. The starting material was PBMCs, obtained from a glioma patient whose treatment included an IDH1 peptide vaccine. The source is a man aged 40-49 years with glioma. The CDR3 sequence is CATSPGSTDTQYF. CDR3 nucleotide sequence: TGTGCCACCAGCCCTGGCAGCACAGATACGCAGTATTTT.